This T cell receptor (beta chain) was captured in a study of human T cells and chemical hapten exposure. Looking at the study overall: The upper back received 0.01% DPC by patch testing, with results read at 6 days.

Trimming shortened V by 6 bases and J by 3 bases, and 8 bases separated the two germline ends. Germline CDR1 and CDR2: MNHEY and SVGEGT. The CDR3 contains 13 residues. As for time point: patch test 2, 6 weeks after DPC sensitization. As for treatment: therapeutic diphenylcyclopropenone sensitization with weekly scalp DPC. Patch tests were applied only after blood draws. TCRdb called the RACE reads again in MiXCR, with one record for every CDR3 protein. This table holds around 130,000 distinct CDR3 sequences, 12% found once. The clonotype originates from a woman in her 50s with alopecia areata. Some clones in this sample may be carry-over from other donors' samples. This specimen was whole blood, taken in connection with sensitization to the hapten diphenylcyclopropenone (DPC). J is TRBJ2-2 and V is TRBV6-2 or TRBV6-3; no firm D call. The CDR3 nucleotides are TGTGCCAGCAGCTACAGAGACACCGGGGAGCTGTTTTTT. This translates into CASSYRDTGELFF.